The following is a TCR beta chain sequence with its context. V lost 0 bases and J 4 bases, leaving 7 bases between the germline ends. The CDR3 totals 13 residues. Looked up from germline, CDR1 is SGDLS and CDR2 is YYNGEE. The entry originates in a study of T cell changes during pregnancy in multiple sclerosis. TCRdb keeps only in-frame clones here, not all; method: immunoSEQ multiplex PCR. This sample has more than 20,000 clones; around four fifths occur once, and the top ten carry 15% to 19%. Source: CD8+ T cells from peripheral blood mononuclear cells, taken in the first trimester of pregnancy. This clonotype was obtained from a female donor in good health, enrolled as a control in a pregnancy study. J is TRBJ1-1 and V is TRBV9, with D possibly matching TRBD1 (5 bases). CDR3 loop: CASSVGRGTEAFF. The CDR3 region has the DNA TGTGCCAGCAGCGTAGGGAGGGGCACTGAAGCTTTCTTT. The full variable domain, in which reference TRBV9 and TRBJ1-1 provide the parts outside the CDR3, is DSGVTQTPKHLITATGQRVTLRCSPRSGDLSVYWYQQSLDQGLQFLIQYYNGEERAKGNILERFSAQQFPDLHSELNLSSLELGDSALYFCASSVGRGTEAFFGQGTRLTVV.